Listed here are 3 T cell receptor beta chains from one sample, sequenced in a study of blood T cell repertoires in COVID-19. The protocol was immunoSEQ multiplex PCR, while the TCRdb copy is restricted to in-frame clones and leaves out a portion. The table has fewer than 500,000 clones, around 87% seen once; the top ten hold 1.1%. The sample consisted of PBMCs or T cells enriched from blood (not recorded which). The receptors stem from a man aged 25 to 45 who had recovered from COVID-19.

The rearrangement joins TRBV3-1 (or the pseudogene TRBV3-2) to TRBJ2-2, with D perhaps matching TRBD2 (5 bases). This CDR3 is 15 amino acids long. V was shortened by 1 base and J by 4 bases, with 10 bases between the two germline ends. Germline V gives CDR1 LGHDT, CDR2 YNNKEL (reference sequence). The CDR3 DNA reads TGTGCCAGCAGCCAAGGGACTTTTTCCACCGGGGAGCTGTTTTTT. It yields the protein CASSQGTFSTGELFF.

CDR3 protein: CASRGGAINSPLHF. CDR3 coding DNA: TGTGCCAGCCGGGGCGGGGCCATTAATTCACCCCTCCACTTT. V and J are TRBV28 and TRBJ1-6, with D maybe TRBD1 (5 bases). V was pared by 8 bases and J by 6 bases, with 14 bases between. The CDR3 runs 14 residues. Looked up from germline, CDR1 is MDHEN and CDR2 is SYDVKM.

In this sample, this clone turned up a few times. V and J are TRBV5-1 and TRBJ1-3; TRBD1 is a possible D gene (6 bases). The CDR3 has 17 amino acids. Deletions cut 2 bases from V and 0 bases from J, with 15 bases between. Germline values: CDR1 SGHRS, CDR2 YFSETQ. CDR3 coding DNA: TGCGCCAGCAGCTTTGGCATGGGGGCCTTCTCTGGAAACACCATATATTTT. This codes for CASSFGMGAFSGNTIYF.